The TCR beta chain under discussion was sequenced for a study of graft-versus-host responses after intestinal transplantation. Study summary: As for transplant type, recipients had multivisceral, liver-intestinal, or isolated intestinal grafts. Following induction with anti-thymocyte globulin, all recipients were given tacrolimus and steroids for approximately three years.

Findings and caveats of the study: Graft-donor T cell macrochimerism in patients accompanied high graft-versus-host to host-versus-graft clonal ratios in allografts. Detection of GvH clones occurred in recipient marrow, and some had their first appearance in ileum or blood.

This CDR3 is 15 amino acids long. Trimming pared 3 bases from V and 0 bases from J, leaving 12 bases between. Germline V gives CDR1 SGDLS, CDR2 YYNGEE. Points on this clone: The antigen is undetermined.

The protocol was immunoSEQ multiplex PCR, while the TCRdb copy is restricted to in-frame clones and leaves out a portion. The sample consists of more than 20,000 clones, 80% to 90% of them appearing once. This receptor was identified in a human patient who received an intestinal transplant, so some T cells may come from the graft donor. The source material was PBMCs, sampled 65 to 70 days after intestinal transplantation. The rearrangement links TRBV9 to TRBJ1-1; possibly TRBD1 for D (6 bases). The CDR3 here is CASSGAGTLNTEAFF. CDR3 nucleotides: TGTGCCAGCAGCGGCGCCGGGACACTGAACACTGAAGCTTTCTTT.